Shown below are 3 T cell receptor beta chains from a single sample sequenced in a study of T-cell reconstitution after alpha-beta-depleted transplantation in children. Construction of the TCRbeta library involved unique molecular identifiers. TCRdb passed the PCR reads through MiXCR, listing each CDR3 protein once. Among roughly 300,000 distinct CDR3 sequences listed, around a tenth were seen once. The sample consisted of peripheral blood, taken 180 days after TCRalphabeta/CD19-depleted stem cell transplant. Receptors originate from a male patient under 10 years old who had a stem cell transplant for chronic granulomatous disease, so the T cells may come from the graft donor.

This clonotype was seen repeatedly, ten times or more. The rearrangement links TRBV12-3 or TRBV12-4 to TRBJ2-7; D is possibly TRBD1 (6 bases). The V gene lost 7 bases and the J gene lost 4 bases, with 8 bases spanning the gap. This CDR3 region has 11 residues. CDR3 bases: TGTGCCAGCACAGGGGAATACGAGCAGTACTTC. This encodes CASTGEYEQYF.

The chain employs TRBV3-1 and TRBJ2-7; the D is unclear. The CDR3 runs 14 residues. Germline-derived CDR1 and CDR2 are LGHDT and YNNKEL (reference sequence). Trimming pared 0 bases from V and 0 bases from J, leaving 6 bases between. The CDR3 loop reads CASSQDPSSYEQYF. The DNA of the CDR3 is TGTGCCAGCAGCCAAGACCCGAGCTCCTACGAGCAGTACTTC.

This clonotype was found many times. The rearrangement joins TRBV29-1 to TRBJ2-7; D call uncertain. The CDR3 is 13 amino acids. Deletions cut 4 bases from V and 2 bases from J, with 12 bases between. The V gene's germline CDR1 is SQVTM and CDR2 ANQGSEA. The CDR3 here is CSVAGEAAYEQYF. The CDR3 region has the DNA TGCAGCGTTGCCGGAGAGGCTGCCTACGAGCAGTACTTC.